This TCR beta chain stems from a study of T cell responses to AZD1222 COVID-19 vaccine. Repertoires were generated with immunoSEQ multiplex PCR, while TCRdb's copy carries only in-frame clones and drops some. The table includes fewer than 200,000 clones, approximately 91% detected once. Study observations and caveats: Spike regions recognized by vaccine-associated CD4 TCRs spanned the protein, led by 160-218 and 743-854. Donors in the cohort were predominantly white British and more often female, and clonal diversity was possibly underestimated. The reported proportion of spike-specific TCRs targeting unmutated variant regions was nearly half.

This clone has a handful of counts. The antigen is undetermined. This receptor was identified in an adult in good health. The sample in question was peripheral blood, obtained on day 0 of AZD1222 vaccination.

CDR3 in amino acids: CASSATQGAGKLFF. The CDR3, as DNA: TGTGCCAGCAGTGCGACGCAGGGGGCTGGGAAACTGTTTTTT. This chain uses TRBV27 with TRBJ1-4; TRBD1 agrees at 8 bases. V was pared by 5 bases and J by 11 bases, with 10 bases of the junction left unmatched. This CDR3 has 14 amino acids. CDR1 and CDR2 (germline): MNHEY, SMNVEV (reference sequence).